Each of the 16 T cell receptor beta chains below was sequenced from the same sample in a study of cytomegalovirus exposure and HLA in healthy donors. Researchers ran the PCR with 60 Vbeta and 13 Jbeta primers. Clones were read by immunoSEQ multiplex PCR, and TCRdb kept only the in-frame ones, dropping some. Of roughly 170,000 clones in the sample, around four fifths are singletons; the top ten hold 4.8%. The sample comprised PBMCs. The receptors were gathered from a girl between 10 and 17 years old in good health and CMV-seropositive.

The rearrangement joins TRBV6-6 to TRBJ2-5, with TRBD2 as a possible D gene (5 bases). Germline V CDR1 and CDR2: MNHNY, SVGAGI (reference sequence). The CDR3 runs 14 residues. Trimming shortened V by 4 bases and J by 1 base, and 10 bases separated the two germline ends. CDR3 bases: TGTGCCAGCAGTTCGGGGTCAGCCCAAGAGACCCAGTACTTC. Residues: CASSSGSAQETQYF.

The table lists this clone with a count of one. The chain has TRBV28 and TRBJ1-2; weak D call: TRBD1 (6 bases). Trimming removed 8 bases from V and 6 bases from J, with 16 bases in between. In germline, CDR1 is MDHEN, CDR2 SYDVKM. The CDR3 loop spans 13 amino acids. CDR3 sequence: CASFGGLLHGYTF. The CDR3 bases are TGTGCCAGCTTTGGGGGCCTACTCCATGGCTACACCTTC.

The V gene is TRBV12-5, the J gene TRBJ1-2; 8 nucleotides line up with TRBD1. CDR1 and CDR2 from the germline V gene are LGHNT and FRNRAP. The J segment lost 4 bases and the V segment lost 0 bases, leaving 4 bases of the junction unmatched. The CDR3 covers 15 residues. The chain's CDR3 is CASGLVQGEGYGYTF. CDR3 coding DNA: TGTGCTAGTGGTTTGGTACAGGGGGAGGGCTATGGCTACACCTTC.

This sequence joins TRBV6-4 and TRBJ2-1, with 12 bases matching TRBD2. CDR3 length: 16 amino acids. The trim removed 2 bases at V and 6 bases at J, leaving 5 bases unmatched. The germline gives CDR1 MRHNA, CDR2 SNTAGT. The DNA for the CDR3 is TGTGCCAGCAGTGACGCCCCTAGCGGGGGGGTCAATGAGCAGTTCTTC. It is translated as CASSDAPSGGVNEQFF.

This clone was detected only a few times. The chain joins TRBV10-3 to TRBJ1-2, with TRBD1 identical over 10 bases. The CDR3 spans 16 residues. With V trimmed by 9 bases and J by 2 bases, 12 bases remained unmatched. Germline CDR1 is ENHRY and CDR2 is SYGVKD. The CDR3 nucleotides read TGTGCCATTGGGCCGGGACAGGGGAGTTTAAACTATGGCTACACCTTC. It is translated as CAIGPGQGSLNYGYTF.

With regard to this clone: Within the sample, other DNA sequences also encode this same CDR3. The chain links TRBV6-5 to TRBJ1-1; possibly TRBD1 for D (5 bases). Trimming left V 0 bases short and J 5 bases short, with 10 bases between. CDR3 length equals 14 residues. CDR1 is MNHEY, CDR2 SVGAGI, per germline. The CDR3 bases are TGTGCCAGCAGTTACTCGCAGGGTGGAACTGAAGCTTTCTTT. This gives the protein CASSYSQGGTEAFF.

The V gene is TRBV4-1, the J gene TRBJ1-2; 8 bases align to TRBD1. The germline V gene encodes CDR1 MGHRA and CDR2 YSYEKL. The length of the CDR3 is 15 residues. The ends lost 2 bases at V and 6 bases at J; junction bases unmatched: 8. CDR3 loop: CASSQIGQGDHGYTF. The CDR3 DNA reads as TGCGCCAGCAGCCAAATTGGACAGGGCGATCATGGCTACACCTTC.

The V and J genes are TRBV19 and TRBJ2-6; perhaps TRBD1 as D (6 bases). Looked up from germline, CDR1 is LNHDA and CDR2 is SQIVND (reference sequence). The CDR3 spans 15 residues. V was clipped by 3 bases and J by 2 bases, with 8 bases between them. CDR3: CASSIKGAGANVLTF. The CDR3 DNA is TGTGCCAGTAGTATCAAGGGGGCTGGGGCCAACGTCCTGACTTTC.

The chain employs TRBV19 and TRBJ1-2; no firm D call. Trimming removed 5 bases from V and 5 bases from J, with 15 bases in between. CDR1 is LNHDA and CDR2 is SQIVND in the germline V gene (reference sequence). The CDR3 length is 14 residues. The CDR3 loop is CASSPQVASYGYTF. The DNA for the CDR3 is TGTGCCAGTAGTCCCCAGGTCGCTTCGTATGGCTACACCTTC.

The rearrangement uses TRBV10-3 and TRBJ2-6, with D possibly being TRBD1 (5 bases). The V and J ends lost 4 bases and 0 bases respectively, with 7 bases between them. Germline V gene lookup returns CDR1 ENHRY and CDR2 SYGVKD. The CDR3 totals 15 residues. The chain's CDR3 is CAISVGDSGANVLTF. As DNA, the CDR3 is TGTGCCATCAGTGTAGGGGACTCTGGGGCCAACGTCCTGACTTTC.

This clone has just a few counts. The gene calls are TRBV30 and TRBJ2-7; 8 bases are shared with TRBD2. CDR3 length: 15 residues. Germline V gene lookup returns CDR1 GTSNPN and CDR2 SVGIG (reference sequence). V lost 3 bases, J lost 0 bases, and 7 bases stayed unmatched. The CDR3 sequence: CAWRGTSGVSYEQYF. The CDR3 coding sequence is TGTGCCTGGAGAGGAACTAGCGGCGTCTCCTACGAGCAGTACTTC.

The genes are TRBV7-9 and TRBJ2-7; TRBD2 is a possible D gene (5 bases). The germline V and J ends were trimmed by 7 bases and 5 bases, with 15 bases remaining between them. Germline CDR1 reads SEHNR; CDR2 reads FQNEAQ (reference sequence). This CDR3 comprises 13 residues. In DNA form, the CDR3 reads TGTGCCAGCACCACCGGGTCGGGGAACGAGCAGTACTTC. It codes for CASTTGSGNEQYF.

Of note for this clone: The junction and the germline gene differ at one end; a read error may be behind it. The CDR3 protein is CASSPPGSVHTEAFF. CDR3 bases: TGTGCCAGCTCCCCACCCGGGTCAGTCCACACTGAAGCTTTCTTT. The chain is built from TRBV18 and TRBJ1-1; no clear D. The CDR3 is made up of 15 amino acids. Germline assignment: CDR1 KGHSH and CDR2 LQKENI.

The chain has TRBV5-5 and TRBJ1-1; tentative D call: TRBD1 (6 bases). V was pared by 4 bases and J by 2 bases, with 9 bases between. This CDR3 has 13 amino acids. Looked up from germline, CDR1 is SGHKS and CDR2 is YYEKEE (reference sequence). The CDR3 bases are TGTGCCAGCAGCGTACAGGGTAACACTGAAGCTTTCTTT. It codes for CASSVQGNTEAFF.

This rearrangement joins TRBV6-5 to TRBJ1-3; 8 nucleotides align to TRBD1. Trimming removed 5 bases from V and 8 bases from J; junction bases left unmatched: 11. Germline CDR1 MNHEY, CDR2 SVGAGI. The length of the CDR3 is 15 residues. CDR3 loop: CASSPLQGARYTIYF. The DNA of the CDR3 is TGTGCCAGCAGTCCATTGCAGGGGGCGAGATACACCATATATTTT.

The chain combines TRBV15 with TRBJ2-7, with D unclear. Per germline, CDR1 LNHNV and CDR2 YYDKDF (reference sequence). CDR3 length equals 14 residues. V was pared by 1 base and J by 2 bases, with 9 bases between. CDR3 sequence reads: CATSRASAPYEQYF. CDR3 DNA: TGTGCCACCAGCAGAGCGAGTGCCCCCTACGAGCAGTACTTC.